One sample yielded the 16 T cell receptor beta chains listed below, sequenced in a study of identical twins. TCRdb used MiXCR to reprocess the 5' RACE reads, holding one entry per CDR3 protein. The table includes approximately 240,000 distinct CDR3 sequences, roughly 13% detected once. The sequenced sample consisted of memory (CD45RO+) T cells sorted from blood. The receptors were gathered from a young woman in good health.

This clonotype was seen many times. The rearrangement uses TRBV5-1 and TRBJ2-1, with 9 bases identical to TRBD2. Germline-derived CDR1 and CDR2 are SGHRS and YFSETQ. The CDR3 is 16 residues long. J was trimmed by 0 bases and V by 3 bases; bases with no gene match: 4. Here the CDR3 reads CASSSAGGFSYNEQFF. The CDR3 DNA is TGCGCCAGCAGCTCAGCGGGGGGATTCTCCTACAATGAGCAGTTCTTC. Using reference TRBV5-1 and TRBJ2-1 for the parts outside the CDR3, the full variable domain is KAGVTQTPRYLIKTRGQQVTLSCSPISGHRSVSWYQQTPGQGLQFLFEYFSETQRNKGNFPGRFSGRQFSNSRSEMNVSTLELGDSALYLCASSSAGGFSYNEQFFGPGTRLTVL.

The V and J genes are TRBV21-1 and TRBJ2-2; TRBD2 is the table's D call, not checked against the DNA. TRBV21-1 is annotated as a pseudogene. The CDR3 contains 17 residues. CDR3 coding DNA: TGTGCCAGCAGCAAAACCTTGGCGGGAAGCAGTACCGGGGAGCTGTTTTTT. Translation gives CASSKTLAGSSTGELFF.

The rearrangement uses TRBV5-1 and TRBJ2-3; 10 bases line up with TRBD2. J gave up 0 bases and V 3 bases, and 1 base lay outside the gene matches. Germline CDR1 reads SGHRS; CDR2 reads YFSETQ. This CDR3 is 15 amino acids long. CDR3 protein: CASSSTSGSTDTQYF. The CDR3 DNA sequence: TGCGCCAGCAGCTCGACTAGCGGGAGCACAGATACGCAGTATTTT.

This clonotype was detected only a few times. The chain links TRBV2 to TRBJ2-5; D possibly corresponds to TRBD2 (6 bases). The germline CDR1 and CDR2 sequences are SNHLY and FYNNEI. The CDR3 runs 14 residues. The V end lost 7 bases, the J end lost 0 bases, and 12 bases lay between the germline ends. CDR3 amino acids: CASIVGDYQETQYF. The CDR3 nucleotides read TGTGCCAGCATTGTGGGGGACTACCAAGAGACCCAGTACTTC.

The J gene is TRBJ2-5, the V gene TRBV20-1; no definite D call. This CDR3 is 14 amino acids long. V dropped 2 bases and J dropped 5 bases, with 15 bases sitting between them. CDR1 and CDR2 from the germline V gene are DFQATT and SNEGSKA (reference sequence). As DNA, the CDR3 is TGCAGTGCTAGATCCCCCGTCCCTGGGGAGACCCAGTACTTC. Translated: CSARSPVPGETQYF.

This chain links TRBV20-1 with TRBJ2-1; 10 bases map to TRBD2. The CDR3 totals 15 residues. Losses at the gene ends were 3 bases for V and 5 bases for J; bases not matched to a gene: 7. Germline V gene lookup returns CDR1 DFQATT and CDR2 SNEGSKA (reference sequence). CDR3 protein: CSASYQRGGNNEQFF. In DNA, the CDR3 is TGCAGTGCTAGCTACCAGCGGGGGGGCAACAATGAGCAGTTCTTC.

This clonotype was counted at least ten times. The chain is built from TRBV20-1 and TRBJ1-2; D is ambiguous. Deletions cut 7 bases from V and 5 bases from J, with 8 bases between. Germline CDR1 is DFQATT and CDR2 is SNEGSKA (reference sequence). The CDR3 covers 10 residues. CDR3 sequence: CSGRIYGYTF. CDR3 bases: TGCAGTGGAAGGATTTATGGCTACACCTTC.

CDR3 bases: TGCGCCAGCAGCCGTCGGACTAGCGGGGGTATCTACAATGAGCAGTTCTTC. Translated: CASSRRTSGGIYNEQFF. The rearrangement uses TRBV4-3 and TRBJ2-1, with TRBD2 matching over 13 bases. The CDR3 is 17 residues long. Germline lookup yields CDR1 LGHNA and CDR2 YSLEER. After removal of 4 bases from V and 3 bases from J, the junction contained 6 bases not matched to a gene.

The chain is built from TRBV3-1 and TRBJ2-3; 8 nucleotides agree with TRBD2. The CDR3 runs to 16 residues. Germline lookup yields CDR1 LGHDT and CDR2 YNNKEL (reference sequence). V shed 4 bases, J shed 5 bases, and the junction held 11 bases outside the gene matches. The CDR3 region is CASSPTQTGGQDTQYF. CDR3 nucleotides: TGTGCCAGCAGCCCCACCCAAACGGGGGGGCAAGATACGCAGTATTTT.

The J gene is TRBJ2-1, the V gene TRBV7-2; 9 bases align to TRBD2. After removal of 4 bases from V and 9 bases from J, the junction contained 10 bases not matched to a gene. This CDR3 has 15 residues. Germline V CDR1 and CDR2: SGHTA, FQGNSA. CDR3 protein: CASSSMGLARGEQFF. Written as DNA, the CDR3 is TGTGCCAGCAGCTCTATGGGACTAGCACGGGGTGAGCAGTTCTTC.

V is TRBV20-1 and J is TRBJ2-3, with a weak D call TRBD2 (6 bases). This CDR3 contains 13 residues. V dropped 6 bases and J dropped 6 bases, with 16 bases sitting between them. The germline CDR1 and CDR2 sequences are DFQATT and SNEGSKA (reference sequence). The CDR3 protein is CSAPKLASDTQYF. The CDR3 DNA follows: TGCAGTGCCCCGAAACTAGCATCTGATACGCAGTATTTT.

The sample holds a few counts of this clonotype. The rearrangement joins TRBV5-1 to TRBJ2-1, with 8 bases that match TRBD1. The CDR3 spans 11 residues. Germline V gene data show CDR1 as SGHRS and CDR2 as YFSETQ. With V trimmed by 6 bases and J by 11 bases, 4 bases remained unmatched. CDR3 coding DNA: TGCGCCAGCAACCAGGGGGCCAAGCAGTTCTTC. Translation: CASNQGAKQFF. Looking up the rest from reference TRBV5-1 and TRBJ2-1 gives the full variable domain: KAGVTQTPRYLIKTRGQQVTLSCSPISGHRSVSWYQQTPGQGLQFLFEYFSETQRNKGNFPGRFSGRQFSNSRSEMNVSTLELGDSALYLCASNQGAKQFFGPGTRLTVL.

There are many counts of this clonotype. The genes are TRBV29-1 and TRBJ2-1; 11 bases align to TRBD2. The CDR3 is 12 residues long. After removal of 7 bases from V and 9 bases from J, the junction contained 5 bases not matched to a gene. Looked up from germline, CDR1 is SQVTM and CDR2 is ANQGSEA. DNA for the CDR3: TGCAGCGCTATAGCGGGAGGGCCTGAGCAGTTCTTC. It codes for CSAIAGGPEQFF.

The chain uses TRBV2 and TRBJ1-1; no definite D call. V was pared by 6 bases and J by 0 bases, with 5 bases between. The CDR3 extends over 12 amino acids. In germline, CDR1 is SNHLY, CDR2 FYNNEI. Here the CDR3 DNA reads TGTGCCAGCAGGATATTGAACACTGAAGCTTTCTTT. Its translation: CASRILNTEAFF.

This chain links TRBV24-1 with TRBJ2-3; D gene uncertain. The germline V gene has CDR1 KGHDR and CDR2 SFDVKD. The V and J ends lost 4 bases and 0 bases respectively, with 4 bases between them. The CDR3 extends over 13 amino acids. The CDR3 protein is CATSERSTDTQYF. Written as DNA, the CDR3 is TGTGCCACCAGTGAAAGGAGCACAGATACGCAGTATTTT.

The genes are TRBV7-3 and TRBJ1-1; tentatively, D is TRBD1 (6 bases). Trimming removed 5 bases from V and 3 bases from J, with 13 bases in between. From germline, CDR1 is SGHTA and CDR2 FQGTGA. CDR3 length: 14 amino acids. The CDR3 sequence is CASSLLGADTEAFF. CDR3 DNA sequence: TGTGCCAGCAGCCTATTGGGGGCCGACACTGAAGCTTTCTTT.